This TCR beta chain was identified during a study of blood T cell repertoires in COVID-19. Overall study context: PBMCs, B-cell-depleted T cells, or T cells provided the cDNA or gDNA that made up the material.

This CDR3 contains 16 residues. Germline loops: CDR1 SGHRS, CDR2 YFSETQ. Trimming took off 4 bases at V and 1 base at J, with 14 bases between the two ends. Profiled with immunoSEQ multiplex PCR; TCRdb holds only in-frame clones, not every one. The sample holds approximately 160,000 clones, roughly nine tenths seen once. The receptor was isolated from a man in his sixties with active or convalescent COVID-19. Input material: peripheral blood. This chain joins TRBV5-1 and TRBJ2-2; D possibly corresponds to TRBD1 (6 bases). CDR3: CASSRNVQGNTGELFF. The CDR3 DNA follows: TGCGCCAGCAGCCGAAACGTACAGGGGAACACCGGGGAGCTGTTTTTT.